The next 10 T cell receptor beta chains were all read from a single sample in a study of CD4+ T cells in melanoma. Sequenced by immunoSEQ multiplex PCR; TCRdb stores in-frame clones only, minus some. The sample lists 11,000 to 15,000 clones; around 72% were seen once. Sample: cells from a culture (not recorded whether cultured in vitro). The origin of the receptors is a human donor with melanoma.

The sample holds a few counts of this clone. CDR3 DNA: TGCGCCAGCTCCTCCGGGACGATGAACACCGGGGAGCTGTTTTTT. This gives the protein CASSSGTMNTGELFF. This chain links TRBV5-1 with TRBJ2-2; possibly TRBD1 or TRBD2 for D (5 bases each). Trimming removed 7 bases at V and 1 base at J, with 14 bases between. The length of the CDR3 is 15 residues. CDR1 is SGHRS and CDR2 is YFSETQ in the germline V gene.

This sequence joins TRBV12-5 and TRBJ2-4; 9 bases map to TRBD1. The CDR3 is 14 amino acids. Germline trimming cut 6 bases from V and 7 bases from J; bases unmatched to any gene: 7. Germline CDR1 reads LGHNT; CDR2 reads FRNRAP. The CDR3 sequence is CASGSGQGENIQYF. CDR3 bases: TGTGCTAGTGGCTCGGGACAGGGAGAGAACATTCAGTACTTC.

The chain has TRBV4-1 and TRBJ1-4; D ambiguous. The CDR3 covers 12 residues. V lost 3 bases, J lost 5 bases, and 4 bases lay in between. Germline V lookup: CDR1 MGHRA, CDR2 YSYEKL. CDR3 sequence reads: CASSQRNEKLFF. CDR3 DNA sequence: TGCGCCAGCAGCCAGAGGAATGAAAAACTGTTTTTT.

The V gene is TRBV5-1, the J gene TRBJ2-1, with D unresolved. Trimming pared 4 bases from V and 6 bases from J, leaving 17 bases between. Germline V gene data show CDR1 as SGHRS and CDR2 as YFSETQ. The CDR3 loop spans 15 amino acids. The CDR3: CASSLPENPINEQFF. Written as DNA, the CDR3 is TGCGCCAGCAGCCTTCCTGAGAATCCCATCAATGAGCAGTTCTTC.

This clone was recorded only once. The chain joins TRBV7-9 to TRBJ1-4, with D maybe TRBD1 (5 bases). The CDR3 extends over 14 amino acids. The germline V gene has CDR1 SEHNR and CDR2 FQNEAQ (reference sequence). V was shortened by 5 bases and J by 8 bases, with 15 bases between the two germline ends. CDR3 DNA sequence: TGTGCCAGCAGCCGGGGAGGGGACCGGGAAAAACTGTTTTTT. This sequence encodes CASSRGGDREKLFF.

The chain uses TRBV5-1 and TRBJ1-3; 8 bases align to TRBD1. The CDR3 is 14 residues long. Germline V gene lookup returns CDR1 SGHRS and CDR2 YFSETQ. V gave up 4 bases and J gave up 8 bases; unmatched junction bases: 8. The CDR3 nucleotides read TGCGCCAGCAGCCTGGAAGGACAGGGCCACACCATATATTTT. Its translation is CASSLEGQGHTIYF. The full variable domain, its missing parts supplied by reference TRBV5-1 and TRBJ1-3, is KAGVTQTPRYLIKTRGQQVTLSCSPISGHRSVSWYQQTPGQGLQFLFEYFSETQRNKGNFPGRFSGRQFSNSRSEMNVSTLELGDSALYLCASSLEGQGHTIYFGEGSWLTVV.

The chain has TRBV6-5 and TRBJ1-3, with D possibly being TRBD1 (5 bases). The ends were cut back, 2 bases at V and 0 bases at J, with 11 bases in the middle. This CDR3 is built from 16 residues. Germline V lookup: CDR1 MNHEY, CDR2 SVGAGI. This CDR3 is CASSYEGPASGNTIYF. The CDR3 DNA follows: TGTGCCAGCAGTTACGAGGGACCGGCCTCTGGAAACACCATATATTTT.

The chain uses TRBV5-1 and TRBJ1-4; D is perhaps TRBD1 (6 bases). Germline V gene sequence: CDR1 SGHRS, CDR2 YFSETQ. CDR3 length equals 14 residues. Trimming left V 0 bases short and J 7 bases short, with 10 bases between. The CDR3 here is CASSLVQGSEKLFF. The CDR3 coding sequence is TGCGCCAGCAGCTTGGTACAGGGAAGTGAAAAACTGTTTTTT. Full variable domain (rest looked up from reference TRBV5-1 and TRBJ1-4): KAGVTQTPRYLIKTRGQQVTLSCSPISGHRSVSWYQQTPGQGLQFLFEYFSETQRNKGNFPGRFSGRQFSNSRSEMNVSTLELGDSALYLCASSLVQGSEKLFFGSGTQLSVL.

The genes are TRBV10-2 and TRBJ1-4; unclear D gene. This CDR3 has 14 residues. Germline CDR1 reads WSHSY; CDR2 reads SAAADI. V was trimmed by 7 bases and J by 6 bases, leaving 15 bases between them. CDR3 sequence: CASNGPRLDEKLFF. The CDR3 region has the DNA TGCGCCAGCAATGGGCCCAGGTTAGATGAAAAACTGTTTTTT.

By share of the sample, this clone is medium-sized. This chain links TRBV9 with TRBJ1-5; D not certain. Germline loops: CDR1 SGDLS, CDR2 YYNGEE. The CDR3 loop spans 10 amino acids. V lost 5 bases to trimming and J lost 7 bases, with 4 bases between them. For the CDR3, the DNA is TGTGCCAGCAGGGGACAGCCCCAGCATTTT. Its translation: CASRGQPQHF.